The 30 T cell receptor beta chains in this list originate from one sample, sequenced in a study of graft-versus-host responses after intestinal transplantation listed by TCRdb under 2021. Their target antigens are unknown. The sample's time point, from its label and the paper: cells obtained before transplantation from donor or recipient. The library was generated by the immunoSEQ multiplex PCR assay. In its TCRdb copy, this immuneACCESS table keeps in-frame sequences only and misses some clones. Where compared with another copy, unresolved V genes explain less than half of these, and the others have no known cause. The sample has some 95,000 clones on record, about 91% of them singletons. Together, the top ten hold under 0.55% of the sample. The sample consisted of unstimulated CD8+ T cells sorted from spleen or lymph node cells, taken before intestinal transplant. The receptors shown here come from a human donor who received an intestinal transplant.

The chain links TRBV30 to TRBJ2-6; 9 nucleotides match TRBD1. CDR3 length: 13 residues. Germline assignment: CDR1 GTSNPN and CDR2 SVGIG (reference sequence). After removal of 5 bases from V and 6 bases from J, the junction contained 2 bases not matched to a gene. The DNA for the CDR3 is TGTGCCTGGGGGACAGGGACGGCCAACGTCCTGACTTTC. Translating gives CAWGTGTANVLTF.

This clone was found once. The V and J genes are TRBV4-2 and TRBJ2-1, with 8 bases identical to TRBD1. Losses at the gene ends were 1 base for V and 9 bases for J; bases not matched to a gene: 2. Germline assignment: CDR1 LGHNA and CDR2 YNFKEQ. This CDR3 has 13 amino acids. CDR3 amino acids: CASSQVGQVEQFF. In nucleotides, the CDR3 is TGTGCCAGCAGCCAAGTGGGACAGGTTGAGCAGTTCTTC.

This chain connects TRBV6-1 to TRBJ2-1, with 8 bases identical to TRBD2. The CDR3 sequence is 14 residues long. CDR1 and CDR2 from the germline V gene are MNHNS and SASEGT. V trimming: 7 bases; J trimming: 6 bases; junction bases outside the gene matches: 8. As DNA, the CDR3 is TGTGCCAGCATCAGCGGGGGTAGCCTCAATGAGCAGTTCTTC. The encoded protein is CASISGGSLNEQFF.

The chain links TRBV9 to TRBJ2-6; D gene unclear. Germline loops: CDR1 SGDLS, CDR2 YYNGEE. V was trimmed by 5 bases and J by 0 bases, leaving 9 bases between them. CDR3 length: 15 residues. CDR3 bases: TGTGCCAGCAGTGCACGGAGCTCTGGGGCCAACGTCCTGACTTTC. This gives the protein CASSARSSGANVLTF.

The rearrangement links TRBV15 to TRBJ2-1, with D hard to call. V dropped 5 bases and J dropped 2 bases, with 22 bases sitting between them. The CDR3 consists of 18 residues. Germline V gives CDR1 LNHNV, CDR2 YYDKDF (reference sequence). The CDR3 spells CATSFSGRQSFTYNEQFF. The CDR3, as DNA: TGTGCCACCAGCTTCTCCGGCAGGCAGAGTTTTACCTACAATGAGCAGTTCTTC.

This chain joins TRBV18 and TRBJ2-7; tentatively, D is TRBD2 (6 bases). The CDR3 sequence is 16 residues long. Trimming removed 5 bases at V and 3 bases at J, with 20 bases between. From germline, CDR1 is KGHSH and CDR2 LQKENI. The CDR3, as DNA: TGTGCCAGCTCATCGGGGGACGGGACGAGTCTCTACGAGCAGTACTTC. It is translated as CASSSGDGTSLYEQYF.

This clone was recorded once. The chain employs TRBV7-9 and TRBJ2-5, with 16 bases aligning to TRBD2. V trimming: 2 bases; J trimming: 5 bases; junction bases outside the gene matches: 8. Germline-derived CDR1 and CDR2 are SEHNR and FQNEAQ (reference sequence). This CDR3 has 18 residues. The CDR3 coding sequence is TGTGCCAGCAGCTTACTCCCGGGACTAGCGGGAGGGTGGGAGACCCAGTACTTC. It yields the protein CASSLLPGLAGGWETQYF.

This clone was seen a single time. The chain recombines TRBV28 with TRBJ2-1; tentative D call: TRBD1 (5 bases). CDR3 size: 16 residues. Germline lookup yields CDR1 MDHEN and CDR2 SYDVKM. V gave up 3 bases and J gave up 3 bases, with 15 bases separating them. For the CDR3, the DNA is TGTGCCAGCAGTTTTTTGGGGCTAGTAGACTACAATGAGCAGTTCTTC. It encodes CASSFLGLVDYNEQFF.

This chain's CDR3 is CASSIWTSGGYYEQYF. CDR3 nucleotide sequence: TGTGCCAGCAGTATCTGGACTAGCGGAGGGTACTACGAGCAGTACTTC. The chain joins TRBV28 to TRBJ2-7; 10 bases are shared with TRBD2. Germline loops: CDR1 MDHEN, CDR2 SYDVKM. Trimming cost V 5 bases and J 3 bases; bases outside gene matches: 10. The CDR3 totals 16 residues.

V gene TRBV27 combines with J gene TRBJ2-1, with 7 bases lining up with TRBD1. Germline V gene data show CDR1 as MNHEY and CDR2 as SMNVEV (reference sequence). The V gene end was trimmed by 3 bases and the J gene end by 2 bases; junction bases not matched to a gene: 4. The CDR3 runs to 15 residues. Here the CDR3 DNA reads TGTGCCAGCAGTTTTCTAGGGGGCACCTACAATGAGCAGTTCTTC. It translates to CASSFLGGTYNEQFF.

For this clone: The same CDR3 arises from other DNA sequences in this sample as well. CDR3 residues: CSVLAGTYEQYF. In DNA, the CDR3 is TGCAGCGTCCTAGCGGGGACCTACGAGCAGTACTTC. The chain has TRBV29-1 and TRBJ2-7; 9 bases map to TRBD2. This CDR3 has 12 residues. J lost 2 bases, V lost 6 bases, and 2 bases had no gene match. CDR1 SQVTM and CDR2 ANQGSEA come from the germline V gene.

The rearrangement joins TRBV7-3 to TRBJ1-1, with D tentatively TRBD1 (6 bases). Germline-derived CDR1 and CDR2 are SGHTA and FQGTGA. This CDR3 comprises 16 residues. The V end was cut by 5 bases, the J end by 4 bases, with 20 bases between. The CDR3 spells CASSRRTEGWGTEAFF. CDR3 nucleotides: TGTGCCAGCAGCCGACGGACAGAGGGATGGGGCACTGAAGCTTTCTTT.

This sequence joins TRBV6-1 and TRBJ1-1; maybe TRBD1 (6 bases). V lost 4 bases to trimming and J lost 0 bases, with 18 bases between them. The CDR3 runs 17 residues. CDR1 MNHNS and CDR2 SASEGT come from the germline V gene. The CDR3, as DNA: TGTGCCAGCAGTGGCCCCGGGGGGCTGAACATGAACACTGAAGCTTTCTTT. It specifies CASSGPGGLNMNTEAFF.

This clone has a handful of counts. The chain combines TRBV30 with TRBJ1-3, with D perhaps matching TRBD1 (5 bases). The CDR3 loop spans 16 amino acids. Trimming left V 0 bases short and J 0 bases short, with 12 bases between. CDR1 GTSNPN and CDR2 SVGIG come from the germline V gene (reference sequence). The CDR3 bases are TGTGCCTGGAGTGTTAGATGGGGCGTCTCTGGAAACACCATATATTTT. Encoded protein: CAWSVRWGVSGNTIYF.

The CDR3, as DNA: TGTGCCAGCAGCTACCCAGGGGCGAACACTGAAGCTTTCTTT. Encoded protein: CASSYPGANTEAFF. The rearrangement joins TRBV5-4 to TRBJ1-1; maybe TRBD1 (6 bases). V lost 3 bases and J 1 base, leaving 10 bases between the germline ends. The germline gives CDR1 SGHNT, CDR2 YYREEE (reference sequence). The CDR3 runs to 14 residues.

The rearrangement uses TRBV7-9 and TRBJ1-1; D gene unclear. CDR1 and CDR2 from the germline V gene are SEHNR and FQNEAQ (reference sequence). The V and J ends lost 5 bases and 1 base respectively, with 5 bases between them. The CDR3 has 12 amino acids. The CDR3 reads CASSQQNTEAFF. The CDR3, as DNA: TGTGCCAGCAGCCAACAGAACACTGAAGCTTTCTTT.

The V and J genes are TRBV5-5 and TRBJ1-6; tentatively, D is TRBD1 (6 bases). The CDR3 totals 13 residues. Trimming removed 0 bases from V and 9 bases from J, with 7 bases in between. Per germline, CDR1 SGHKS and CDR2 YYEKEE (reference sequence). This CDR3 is CASSLGGPSPLHF. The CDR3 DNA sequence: TGTGCCAGCAGCTTGGGGGGGCCTTCACCCCTCCACTTT.

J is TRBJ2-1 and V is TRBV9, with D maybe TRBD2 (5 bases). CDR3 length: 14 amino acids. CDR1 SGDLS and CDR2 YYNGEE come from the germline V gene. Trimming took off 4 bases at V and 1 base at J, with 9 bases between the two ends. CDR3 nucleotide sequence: TGTGCCAGCAGCCCGGGGTTGTCCTACAATGAGCAGTTCTTC. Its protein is CASSPGLSYNEQFF.

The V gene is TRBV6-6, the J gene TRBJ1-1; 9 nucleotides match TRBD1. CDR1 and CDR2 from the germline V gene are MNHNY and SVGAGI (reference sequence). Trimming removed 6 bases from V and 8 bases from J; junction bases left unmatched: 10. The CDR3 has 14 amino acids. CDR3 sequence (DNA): TGTGCCAGCAGGTCCGGGACAGGGTTTTTGGAAGCTTTCTTT. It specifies CASRSGTGFLEAFF.

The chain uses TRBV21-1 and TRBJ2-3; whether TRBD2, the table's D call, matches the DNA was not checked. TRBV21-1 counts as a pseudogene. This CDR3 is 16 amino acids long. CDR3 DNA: TGTGCCAGCAGCAATAGAGCGGGAGGGCCCCCAGATACGCAGTATTTT. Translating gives CASSNRAGGPPDTQYF.

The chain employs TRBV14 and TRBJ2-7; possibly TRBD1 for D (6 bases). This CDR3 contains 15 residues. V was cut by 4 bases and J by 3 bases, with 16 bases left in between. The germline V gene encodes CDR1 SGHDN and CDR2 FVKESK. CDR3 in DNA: TGTGCCAGCAGCCCATCCGAGGGACATTTCTACGAGCAGTACTTC. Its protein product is CASSPSEGHFYEQYF.

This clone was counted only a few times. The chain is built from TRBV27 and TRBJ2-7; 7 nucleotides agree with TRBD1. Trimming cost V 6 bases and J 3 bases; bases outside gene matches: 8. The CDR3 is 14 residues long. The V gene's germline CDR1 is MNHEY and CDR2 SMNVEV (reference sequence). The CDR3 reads CASSMTGSGYEQYF. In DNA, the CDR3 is TGTGCCAGCAGCATGACAGGGTCAGGCTACGAGCAGTACTTC.

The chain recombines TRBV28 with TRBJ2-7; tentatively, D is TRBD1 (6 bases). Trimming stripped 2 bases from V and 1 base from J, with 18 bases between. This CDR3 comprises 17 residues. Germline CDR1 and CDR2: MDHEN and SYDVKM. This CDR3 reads CASSLALGQPQSYEQYF. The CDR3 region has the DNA TGTGCCAGCAGTTTAGCTCTTGGACAGCCCCAATCCTACGAGCAGTACTTC.

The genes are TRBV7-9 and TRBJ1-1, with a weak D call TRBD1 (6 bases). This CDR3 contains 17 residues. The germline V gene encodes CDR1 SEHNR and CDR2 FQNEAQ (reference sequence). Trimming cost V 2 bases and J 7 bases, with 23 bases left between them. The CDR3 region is CASSLTFGGNREYEAFF. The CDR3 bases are TGTGCCAGCAGCTTAACTTTCGGGGGGAACAGGGAGTATGAAGCTTTCTTT.

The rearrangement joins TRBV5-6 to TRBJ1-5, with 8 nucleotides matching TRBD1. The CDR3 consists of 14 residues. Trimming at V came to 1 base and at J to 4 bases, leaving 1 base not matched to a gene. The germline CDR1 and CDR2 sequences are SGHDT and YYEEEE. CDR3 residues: CASSLTGGNQPQHF. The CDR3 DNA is TGTGCCAGCAGCTTGACAGGGGGGAATCAGCCCCAGCATTTT.

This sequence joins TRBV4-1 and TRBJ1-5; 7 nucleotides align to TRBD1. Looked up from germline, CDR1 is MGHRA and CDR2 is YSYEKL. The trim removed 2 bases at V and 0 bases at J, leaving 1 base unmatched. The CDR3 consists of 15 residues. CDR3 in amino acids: CASSQRDSSNQPQHF. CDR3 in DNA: TGCGCCAGCAGCCAAAGGGACAGTAGCAATCAGCCCCAGCATTTT.

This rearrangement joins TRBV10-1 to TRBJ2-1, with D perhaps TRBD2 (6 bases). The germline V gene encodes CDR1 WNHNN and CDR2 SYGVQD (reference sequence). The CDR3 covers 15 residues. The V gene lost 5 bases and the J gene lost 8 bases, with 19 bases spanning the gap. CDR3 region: CASSSSATIGDEQFF. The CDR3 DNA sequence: TGCGCCAGCAGTTCTAGCGCTACAATCGGGGATGAGCAGTTCTTC.

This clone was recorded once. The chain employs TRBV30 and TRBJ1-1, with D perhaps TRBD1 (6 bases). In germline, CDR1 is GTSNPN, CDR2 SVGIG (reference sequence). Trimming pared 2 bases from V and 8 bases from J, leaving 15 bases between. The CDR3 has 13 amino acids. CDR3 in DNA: TGTGCCTGGAGTCACCCCGGACAGATCGAAGCTTTCTTT. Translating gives CAWSHPGQIEAFF.

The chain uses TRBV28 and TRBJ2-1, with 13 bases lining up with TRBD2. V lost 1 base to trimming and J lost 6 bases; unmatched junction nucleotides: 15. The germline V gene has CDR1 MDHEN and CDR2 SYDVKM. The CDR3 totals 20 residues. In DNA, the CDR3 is TGTGCCAGCAGTTTATTGCCGGGACTAGCGGGAATCTTCCCGATCAATGAGCAGTTCTTC. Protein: CASSLLPGLAGIFPINEQFF.

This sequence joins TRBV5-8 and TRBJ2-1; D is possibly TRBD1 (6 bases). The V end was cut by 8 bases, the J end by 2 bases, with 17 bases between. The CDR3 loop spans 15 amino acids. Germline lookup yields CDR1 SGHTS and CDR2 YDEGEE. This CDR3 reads CASKSRWTAYNEQFF. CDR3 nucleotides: TGTGCCAGTAAGTCCCGGTGGACAGCCTACAATGAGCAGTTCTTC.